The rows below give T cell receptor beta chains drawn from one sample of a study of blood T cell repertoires in COVID-19. This table comes from immunoSEQ multiplex PCR, and its TCRdb copy is limited to in-frame clones, with some not included. Of 150,000 or so clones listed, around nine tenths were seen once; the top ten hold 2% to 2.5%. The source material was peripheral blood. The receptors here all came from a human donor in a cohort sampled during active COVID-19. Both conserved end residues are part of each CDR3. D genes are given only for firm matches. Rows may omit the clone size; those that give it use once, few, many or a size class.

>TRBV6-6|NA|TRBD1|TRBJ2-7
TGTGCCAGCAGTAGATTCCGGGACAGGGGGGCTCTTTACGAGCAGTACTTC
CASSRFRDRGALYEQYF
>TRBV21-1|NA|NA|TRBJ2-3
TGTGCCAGCACCGACCCTAGCGGGAGGGGAGGCACAGATACGCAGTATTTT
CASTDPSGRGGTDTQYF
>TRBV27|NA|TRBD1|TRBJ1-2
TGTGCCAGCAGTTTACTACAGGGGGCGGATGGCTACACCTTC
CASSLLQGADGYTF
>TRBV19|once|TRBD2|TRBJ2-1
TGTGCCAGTAGTATTAGACGGGGGGGCCATAACAATGAGCAGTTCTTC
CASSIRRGGHNNEQFF
>TRBV7-2|NA|TRBD1|TRBJ2-7
TGTGCCAGCAGGTTGGGACAGTCCTACGAGCAGTACTTC
CASRLGQSYEQYF
>TRBV4-1|NA|TRBD1|TRBJ2-1
TGCGCCAGCAGCCAAATAAATATCGGACAGGCTGCTTTCGATGAGCAGTTCTTC
CASSQINIGQAAFDEQFF
>TRBV27|NA|NA|TRBJ2-7
TGTGCCAGCAGTCCGAGACCCGGGGGGCCCCTCTACGAGCAGTACTTC
CASSPRPGGPLYEQYF
>TRBV19|NA|TRBD2|TRBJ2-2
TGTGCCAGTAGTACCTTAGCGGGAGGGCCTGGCGGGGAGCTGTTTTTT
CASSTLAGGPGGELFF
>TRBV6-4|few|TRBD2|TRBJ2-1
TGTGCCAGCAGTCCTCGGACTAGCGGGGGGGCCGGTGAGCAGTTCTTC
CASSPRTSGGAGEQFF
>TRBV5-4|NA|TRBD2|TRBJ2-5
TGTGCCAGCAGCTTGGCGGTTAGCGGGGGGGCCGAGACCCAGTACTTC
CASSLAVSGGAETQYF
>TRBV19|NA|TRBD1|TRBJ2-5
TGTGCCAGTAGTTCCGGACAGGCCCAAGAGACCCAGTACTTC
CASSSGQAQETQYF
>TRBV4-1|once|NA|TRBJ1-1
TGCGCCAGCAGCCAAGGTAAGGGAGGGGATTGGAACACTGAAGCTTTCTTT
CASSQGKGGDWNTEAFF
>TRBV5-5|NA|NA|TRBJ2-7
TGTGCCAGCAGCTTCGGGCGACAGGACTCCTACGAGCAGTACTTC
CASSFGRQDSYEQYF
>TRBV28|NA|NA|TRBJ2-1
TGTGCCAGCAGTTTATACAGGGTAGCGGAGCAGTTCTTC
CASSLYRVAEQFF
>TRBV10-1|NA|NA|TRBJ2-2
TGCGCCAGCAGTGACCCGACAGTATGGGACACCGGGGAGCTGTTTTTT
CASSDPTVWDTGELFF
>TRBV4-2|NA|NA|TRBJ1-3
TGTGCCAGCAGCCAAGGAGGAGGGATCGGAAACACCATATATTTT
CASSQGGGIGNTIYF
>TRBV19|NA|NA|TRBJ1-5
TGTGCCAGTAGTATGGTGAGTTCCAATCAGCCCCAGCATTTT
CASSMVSSNQPQHF
>TRBV6-2/TRBV6-3|once|NA|TRBJ1-2
TGTGCCAGCAGTTACTCACGCGGGGAGGAAGGCTACACCTTC
CASSYSRGEEGYTF
>TRBV5-4|NA|TRBD1|TRBJ2-7
TGTGCCAGCAGCCGCGGACAGGGGGCCTACGAGCAGTACTTC
CASSRGQGAYEQYF
>TRBV6-4|NA|TRBD1|TRBJ2-1
TGTGCCAGCAGTGAAACAGGGGGCGATGAGCAGTTCTTC
CASSETGGDEQFF
>TRBV7-9|NA|NA|TRBJ1-5
TGTGCCAGCAGCTTAGATTTAGGGGATAGCAATCAGCCCCAGCATTTT
CASSLDLGDSNQPQHF
>TRBV28|NA|NA|TRBJ1-2
TGTGCCAGCAGTTTATCGCAGGGGCGGGTATATGGCTACACCTTC
CASSLSQGRVYGYTF
>TRBV15|NA|TRBD2|TRBJ2-2
TGTGCCACCAGCAGAGGGGGACTAGCGGGGACCACCGGGGAGCTGTTTTTT
CATSRGGLAGTTGELFF
>TRBV28|NA|TRBD2|TRBJ2-7
TGTGCCAGCAGTTTAGCAGGCGGGAGCTACGAGCAGTACTTC
CASSLAGGSYEQYF
>TRBV6-2/TRBV6-3|NA|TRBD1|TRBJ1-2
TGTGCCAGCAGTCGCCGGACAGGCGCCAATCCTGGAGGCTACACCTTC
CASSRRTGANPGGYTF
>TRBV4-1|NA|NA|TRBJ1-2
TGCGCCAGCAGCCCCCCCCCGGGGGGCATGAGTAACTATGGCTACACCTTC
CASSPPPGGMSNYGYTF
>TRBV2|NA|TRBD1|TRBJ2-2
TGTGCCAGCAGACACCGGGACAGGGGAACCGGGGAGCTGTTTTTT
CASRHRDRGTGELFF
>TRBV29-1|NA|NA|TRBJ2-7
TGCAGCGTTGAAGAATTGGGGAGGGAGCAGTACTTC
CSVEELGREQYF
>TRBV5-4|NA|NA|TRBJ1-1
TGTGCCAGCAGCTTCGACAGTTTACGGAACACTGAAGCTTTCTTT
CASSFDSLRNTEAFF
>TRBV4-1|NA|TRBD2|TRBJ2-3
TGCGCCAGCAGCCAAGGGGGACTAGCTCGAAAGTATTTT
CASSQGGLARKYF
>TRBV6-1|NA|NA|TRBJ2-1
TGTGCCAGCAGTGAAACCAACAGACCCTCTGAGCAGTTCTTC
CASSETNRPSEQFF
>TRBV7-9|NA|NA|TRBJ1-5
TGTGCCAGCAGTCTAGTGGGGGAGGGTCAGCCCCAGCATTTT
CASSLVGEGQPQHF
>TRBV4-3|NA|NA|TRBJ2-1
TGCGCCAGCAGCCAAGACCAAACAGGGAGCTCCTACAATGAGCAGTTCTTC
CASSQDQTGSSYNEQFF
>TRBV7-6|NA|NA|TRBJ2-3
TGTGCCAGCAGAACCGGGACTCTTAAATCGGATACGCAGTATTTT
CASRTGTLKSDTQYF
>TRBV7-3|NA|NA|TRBJ1-1
TGTGCCAGCAGCTTAATGTCTGAGGCTGAAGCTTTCTTT
CASSLMSEAEAFF